The 15 T cell receptor beta chains reported below all come from one sample, sequenced in a study of blood T cell repertoires in COVID-19. TCRdb's table, derived via immunoSEQ multiplex PCR, lists solely in-frame clones and lacks some. The table records around 80,000 clones, about 80% of them present only once. The sequenced material came from peripheral blood. All receptors derive from an elderly man with acute or convalescent COVID-19.

The rearrangement uses TRBV6-6 and TRBJ2-1; TRBD2 agrees at 8 bases. Germline V CDR1 and CDR2: MNHNY, SVGAGI (reference sequence). The CDR3 sequence is 14 residues long. Losses at the gene ends were 8 bases for V and 2 bases for J; bases not matched to a gene: 5. The CDR3 coding sequence is TGTGCCAGCGTCGCGGGGGGAACCTACAATGAGCAGTTCTTC. Amino acids: CASVAGGTYNEQFF.

In regard to this clone: Other DNA sequences from this sample encode an identical CDR3 as well. This chain links TRBV7-3 with TRBJ1-1; no definite D call. Germline V gene data show CDR1 as SGHTA and CDR2 as FQGTGA. CDR3 length: 13 amino acids. V was pared by 5 bases and J by 0 bases, with 7 bases between. The CDR3 spells CASSPHMNTEAFF. CDR3 DNA: TGTGCCAGCAGCCCCCACATGAACACTGAAGCTTTCTTT.

V is TRBV28 and J is TRBJ2-7; D not certain. Germline CDR1 MDHEN, CDR2 SYDVKM. Deletions cut 3 bases from V and 4 bases from J, with 10 bases between. The CDR3 totals 13 residues. CDR3 in DNA: TGTGCCAGCAGTTTGGGCACGAAATACGAGCAGTACTTC. It yields the protein CASSLGTKYEQYF.

The chain combines TRBV6-5 with TRBJ2-3; 10 nucleotides align to TRBD1. Germline trimming cut 6 bases from V and 4 bases from J; bases unmatched to any gene: 4. CDR3 size: 14 residues. The V gene's germline CDR1 is MNHEY and CDR2 SVGAGI. This chain's CDR3 is CASRRTGGADTQYF. CDR3 nucleotide sequence: TGTGCCAGCAGACGGACAGGGGGGGCAGATACGCAGTATTTT.

The V call is TRBV4-2, the J call TRBJ2-4; 7 positions match TRBD1. The CDR3 is 17 amino acids. V lost 4 bases to trimming and J lost 2 bases; unmatched junction nucleotides: 11. CDR1 and CDR2 from the germline V gene are LGHNA and YNFKEQ. CDR3 sequence: CASSRAPRQGPKNIQYF. CDR3 nucleotides: TGTGCCAGCAGCCGCGCACCCAGACAGGGCCCCAAAAACATTCAGTACTTC.

The V and J genes are TRBV19 and TRBJ1-3; no reliable D call. The CDR3 contains 16 residues. Deletions cut 4 bases from V and 0 bases from J, with 13 bases between. From germline, CDR1 is LNHDA and CDR2 SQIVND (reference sequence). The CDR3, as DNA: TGTGCCAGTAGTACTCTACTGACTAACTCTGGAAACACCATATATTTT. Protein sequence: CASSTLLTNSGNTIYF.

The genes are TRBV6-6 and TRBJ1-1, with TRBD1 matching 10 bases. J gave up 3 bases and V 6 bases, and 4 bases lay outside the gene matches. The CDR3 consists of 14 residues. CDR1 and CDR2 from the germline V gene are MNHNY and SVGAGI (reference sequence). The CDR3 spells CASSDRGRDTEAFF. CDR3 DNA: TGTGCCAGCAGCGACAGGGGGCGGGACACTGAAGCTTTCTTT.

J is TRBJ1-3 and V is TRBV7-2, with D possibly being TRBD1 (6 bases). V lost 2 bases and J 2 bases, leaving 7 bases between the germline ends. This CDR3 contains 14 residues. The germline V gene encodes CDR1 SGHTA and CDR2 FQGNSA. The CDR3 DNA reads TGTGCCAGCAGCTTATGGGGGCCTGGAAACACCATATATTTT. Amino acid sequence: CASSLWGPGNTIYF.

V gene TRBV19 combines with J gene TRBJ2-3, with 8 bases identical to TRBD2. The CDR3 totals 14 residues. Germline V gene data show CDR1 as LNHDA and CDR2 as SQIVND (reference sequence). The V and J ends lost 6 bases and 5 bases, in that order; junction bases with no gene match: 7. The CDR3 bases are TGTGCCAGTAGGGCGGGGGGAGCAGTAGATACGCAGTATTTT. Protein product: CASRAGGAVDTQYF.

This clone came up a few times. This rearrangement joins TRBV4-1 to TRBJ1-6; perhaps TRBD1 as D (5 bases). The germline V gene encodes CDR1 MGHRA and CDR2 YSYEKL. The CDR3 runs to 16 residues. The V end lost 0 bases, the J end lost 7 bases, and 13 bases lay between the germline ends. For the CDR3, the DNA is TGCGCCAGCAGCCAAGAACCGGGACTGTCCAATTCACCCCTCCACTTT. Translated, it gives CASSQEPGLSNSPLHF.

The chain carries TRBV12-3 or TRBV12-4 and TRBJ1-5; D is perhaps TRBD1 (5 bases). Trimming stripped 0 bases from V and 7 bases from J, with 7 bases between. CDR3 length: 13 amino acids. CDR3 loop: CASSLADRQPQHF. The CDR3 DNA is TGTGCCAGCAGTTTAGCTGACAGACAGCCCCAGCATTTT.

The V call is TRBV11-2, the J call TRBJ2-7; no reliable D call. Germline loops: CDR1 SGHAT, CDR2 FQNNGV. Trimming took 8 bases from V and 1 from J, leaving 15 bases between them. The CDR3 consists of 14 residues. The CDR3 protein is CASGRLRSSYEQYF. DNA of the CDR3: TGTGCCAGCGGCCGTCTCAGGTCTTCCTACGAGCAGTACTTC.

The chain links TRBV24-1 to TRBJ1-1; 9 bases match TRBD1. CDR1 KGHDR and CDR2 SFDVKD come from the germline V gene. The CDR3 loop spans 13 amino acids. V dropped 7 bases and J dropped 7; count of bases not matched to a gene: 6. CDR3: CATRDRGGGEAFF. The CDR3 DNA reads as TGTGCCACCAGGGACAGGGGAGGCGGTGAAGCTTTCTTT.

V is TRBV11-1 and J is TRBJ2-5; 7 nucleotides align to TRBD2. V was pared by 5 bases and J by 5 bases, with 8 bases of the junction left unmatched. Per germline, CDR1 SGHAT and CDR2 FQDESV (reference sequence). The CDR3 is 14 amino acids. The CDR3 coding sequence is TGTGCCAGCAGCCTGAGACTAGCAACGGAGACCCAGTACTTC. It is translated as CASSLRLATETQYF. The entire variable domain, with the rest obtained from reference TRBV11-1 and TRBJ2-5, is as follows: EAEVAQSPRYKITEKSQAVAFWCDPISGHATLYWYRQILGQGPELLVQFQDESVVDDSQLPKDRFSAERLKGVDSTLKIQPAELGDSAMYLCASSLRLATETQYFGPGTRLLVL.

The V gene is TRBV5-1, the J gene TRBJ2-3; possible D gene TRBD1, 6 bases. This CDR3 has 13 residues. V lost 5 bases and J 6 bases, leaving 13 bases between the germline ends. From germline, CDR1 is SGHRS and CDR2 YFSETQ. CDR3 sequence (DNA): TGCGCCAGCAGGAGAGGGGGTCGGGATACGCAGTATTTT. Its translation: CASRRGGRDTQYF.